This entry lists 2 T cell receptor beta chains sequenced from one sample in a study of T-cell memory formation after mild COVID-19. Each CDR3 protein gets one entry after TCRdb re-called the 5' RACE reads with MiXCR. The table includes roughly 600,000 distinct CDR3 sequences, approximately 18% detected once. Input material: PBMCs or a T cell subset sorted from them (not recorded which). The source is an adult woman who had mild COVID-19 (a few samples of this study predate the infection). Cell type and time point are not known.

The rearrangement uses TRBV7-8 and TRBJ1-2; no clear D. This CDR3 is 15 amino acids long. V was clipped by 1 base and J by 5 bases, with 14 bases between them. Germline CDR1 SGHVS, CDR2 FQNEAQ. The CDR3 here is CASSLEGTALYGYTF. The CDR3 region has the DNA TGTGCCAGCAGCTTAGAAGGAACAGCCCTGTATGGCTACACCTTC.

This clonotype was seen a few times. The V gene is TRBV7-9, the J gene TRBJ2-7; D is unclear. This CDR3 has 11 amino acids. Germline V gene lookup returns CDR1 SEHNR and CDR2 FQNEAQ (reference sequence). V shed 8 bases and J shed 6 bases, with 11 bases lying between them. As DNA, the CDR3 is TGTGCCAGCGCCGATCCCTCCGAGCAGTACTTC. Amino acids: CASADPSEQYF.